This passage covers 20 T cell receptor beta chains from one sample sequenced in a study of blood T cell repertoires in COVID-19. Assay used: immunoSEQ multiplex PCR; TCRdb lists only in-frame clones, some missing. The data show over 200,000 clones, roughly 90% seen once. The specimen was peripheral blood. The receptors stem from a woman aged 60-70 years with acute or convalescent COVID-19.

This clone was recorded a few times. This CDR3 is CASSFFVGGREEKLFF. The CDR3 DNA reads as TGTGCCAGCAGCTTCTTTGTGGGGGGGCGTGAAGAAAAACTGTTTTTT. V gene TRBV7-9 combines with J gene TRBJ1-4; a possible D gene is TRBD1 (6 bases). The V gene's germline CDR1 is SEHNR and CDR2 FQNEAQ (reference sequence). The CDR3 has 16 amino acids. V shed 3 bases and J shed 8 bases, with 19 bases lying between them. Full variable domain (missing parts from reference TRBV7-9 and TRBJ1-4): DTGVSQNPRHKITKRGQNVTFRCDPISEHNRLYWYRQTLGQGPEFLTYFQNEAQLEKSRLLSDRFSAERPKGSFSTLEIQRTEQGDSAMYLCASSFFVGGREEKLFFGSGTQLSVL.

The chain links TRBV2 to TRBJ1-6; D call uncertain. The germline V gene has CDR1 SNHLY and CDR2 FYNNEI. Trimming stripped 4 bases from V and 14 bases from J, with 9 bases between. The CDR3 extends over 11 amino acids. The CDR3: CASSVTPALHF. The CDR3 DNA follows: TGTGCCAGCAGTGTAACCCCGGCCCTCCACTTT.

The V and J genes are TRBV11-2 and TRBJ2-5, with 7 bases lining up with TRBD1. Germline loops: CDR1 SGHAT, CDR2 FQNNGV. This CDR3 is 15 amino acids long. J lost 5 bases, V lost 1 base, and 7 bases had no gene match. CDR3 sequence: CASSLVGDRVETQYF. The CDR3 nucleotides read TGTGCCAGCAGCTTAGTCGGCGACAGGGTGGAGACCCAGTACTTC.

In its sample, this clone was seen a few times. The chain is built from TRBV15 and TRBJ1-2; 8 nucleotides line up with TRBD1. V shed 0 bases, J shed 6 bases, and the junction held 9 bases outside the gene matches. From germline, CDR1 is LNHNV and CDR2 YYDKDF (reference sequence). This CDR3 has 16 amino acids. CDR3 protein: CATSRDGPGGGHGYTF. CDR3 DNA sequence: TGTGCCACCAGCAGAGATGGTCCAGGGGGCGGGCATGGCTACACCTTC.

The chain carries TRBV19 and TRBJ2-1, with 9 positions matching TRBD2. In germline, CDR1 is LNHDA, CDR2 SQIVND (reference sequence). CDR3 size: 17 residues. Trimming took 1 base from V and 3 from J; bases not matched to a gene: 7. The CDR3 nucleotides read TGTGCCAGTAGTATAGGCGGGCGGGAGGGCCGCTACAATGAGCAGTTCTTC. Its protein product is CASSIGGREGRYNEQFF.

The V call is TRBV29-1, the J call TRBJ1-2; tentatively, D is TRBD1 (6 bases). CDR3 length equals 13 residues. Trimming stripped 8 bases from V and 1 base from J, with 14 bases between. Per germline, CDR1 SQVTM and CDR2 ANQGSEA. The CDR3 region is CSIGGQNNYGYTF. CDR3 DNA sequence: TGCAGCATCGGAGGACAGAATAACTATGGCTACACCTTC.

The chain combines TRBV7-3 with TRBJ1-6; 7 bases fit TRBD1. Germline V gene lookup returns CDR1 SGHTA and CDR2 FQGTGA. The trim removed 6 bases at V and 7 bases at J, leaving 6 bases unmatched. The CDR3 spans 14 residues. The CDR3 region has the DNA TGTGCCAGCAGGTTGACAGGGATGAATTCACCCCTCCACTTT. Its protein is CASRLTGMNSPLHF.

The chain combines TRBV27 with TRBJ1-1; tentative D call: TRBD1 (6 bases). This CDR3 comprises 15 residues. V gave up 2 bases and J gave up 1 base, with 11 bases separating them. CDR1 and CDR2 from the germline V gene are MNHEY and SMNVEV (reference sequence). The chain's CDR3 is CASSLMGASNTEAFF. As DNA, the CDR3 is TGTGCCAGCAGTTTAATGGGGGCCTCGAACACTGAAGCTTTCTTT.

This sequence joins TRBV19 and TRBJ2-3, with a weak D call TRBD1 (5 bases). This CDR3 contains 15 residues. With 3 bases removed from V and 10 bases from J, the gap between germline ends came to 20 bases. Germline assignment: CDR1 LNHDA and CDR2 SQIVND (reference sequence). In DNA form, the CDR3 reads TGTGCCAGTAGTATGGAACTTAGACAACAACAGGCGCAGTATTTT. Residues: CASSMELRQQQAQYF.

J is TRBJ2-7 and V is TRBV12-5, with D unresolved. Per germline, CDR1 LGHNT and CDR2 FRNRAP. The CDR3 extends over 12 amino acids. V was cut by 1 base and J by 3 bases, with 4 bases left in between. The CDR3 loop is CASGLDYYEQYF. CDR3 nucleotide sequence: TGTGCTAGTGGTTTGGACTACTACGAGCAGTACTTC.

The V gene is TRBV12-5, the J gene TRBJ2-1; possibly TRBD1 for D (6 bases). Trimming removed 6 bases at V and 4 bases at J, with 16 bases between. This CDR3 is 15 amino acids long. The germline gives CDR1 LGHNT, CDR2 FRNRAP. This CDR3 is CASGLRGALYNEQFF. For the CDR3, the DNA is TGTGCTAGTGGCCTCAGGGGAGCCCTTTACAATGAGCAGTTCTTC.

This rearrangement joins TRBV19 to TRBJ2-5; TRBD2 matches 8 bases. CDR1 LNHDA and CDR2 SQIVND come from the germline V gene (reference sequence). V dropped 5 bases and J dropped 4; count of bases not matched to a gene: 3. The CDR3 length is 13 residues. The CDR3 DNA reads as TGTGCCAGTAGTTCCGGGACTAGAGAGACCCAGTACTTC. Amino acids: CASSSGTRETQYF.

V is TRBV7-2 and J is TRBJ2-1, with a weak D call TRBD1 (6 bases). V was cut by 1 base and J by 9 bases, with 19 bases left in between. CDR3 length: 16 residues. In germline, CDR1 is SGHTA, CDR2 FQGNSA. The DNA of the CDR3 is TGTGCCAGCAGCTTAGGAGGGGGAACAGGAGCTGGTGAGCAGTTCTTC. Translating it yields CASSLGGGTGAGEQFF.

The J gene is TRBJ1-2, the V gene TRBV7-3; tentative D call: TRBD1 (5 bases). CDR1 is SGHTA and CDR2 is FQGTGA in the germline V gene. This CDR3 is 15 amino acids long. V shed 2 bases and J shed 0 bases, with 10 bases lying between them. The CDR3 loop is CASSLFGGSNYGYTF. The DNA for the CDR3 is TGTGCCAGCAGCTTATTCGGGGGATCTAACTATGGCTACACCTTC. Looking up the rest from reference TRBV7-3 and TRBJ1-2 gives the full variable domain: GAGVSQTPSNKVTEKGKYVELRCDPISGHTALYWYRQSLGQGPEFLIYFQGTGAADDSGLPNDRFFAVRPEGSVSTLKIQRTERGDSAVYLCASSLFGGSNYGYTFGSGTRLTVV.

The chain carries TRBV5-4 and TRBJ1-1, with 7 bases lining up with TRBD1. CDR1 and CDR2 from the germline V gene are SGHNT and YYREEE (reference sequence). This CDR3 has 16 amino acids. Trimming removed 4 bases from V and 4 bases from J; junction bases left unmatched: 13. This CDR3 reads CASSGYRGARGTEAFF. The CDR3 DNA is TGTGCCAGCAGCGGGTACAGGGGCGCACGGGGCACTGAAGCTTTCTTT.

The chain uses TRBV6-5 and TRBJ2-1, with D perhaps TRBD1 (6 bases). The CDR3 is made up of 13 amino acids. Between the trimmed V and J ends, which lost 6 bases and 7 bases, there was a span of 13 bases. In germline, CDR1 is MNHEY, CDR2 SVGAGI. This chain's CDR3 is CASRGSQGNEQFF. The CDR3 coding sequence is TGTGCCAGCAGGGGTTCACAGGGAAATGAGCAGTTCTTC.

J is TRBJ1-4 and V is TRBV11-2, with 8 bases matching TRBD1. CDR1 and CDR2 (germline): SGHAT, FQNNGV. The CDR3 has 15 residues. V lost 6 bases to trimming and J lost 3 bases; unmatched junction nucleotides: 6. The CDR3 region is CASRAPGQANEKLFF. CDR3 sequence (DNA): TGTGCCAGCAGAGCCCCGGGACAGGCTAATGAAAAACTGTTTTTT.

In this sample, this clone turned up a few times. The chain couples TRBV5-1 to TRBJ2-5, with a weak D call TRBD2 (5 bases). Germline V gene lookup returns CDR1 SGHRS and CDR2 YFSETQ. This CDR3 is built from 12 residues. Between the trimmed V and J ends, which lost 3 bases and 5 bases, there was a span of 8 bases. The CDR3 spells CASSWGEETQYF. DNA of the CDR3: TGCGCCAGCAGCTGGGGAGAGGAGACCCAGTACTTC.

This clone was detected once. This chain links TRBV13 with TRBJ2-3, with D possibly matching TRBD2 (6 bases). Germline V gives CDR1 PRHDT, CDR2 FYEKMQ (reference sequence). This CDR3 has 15 amino acids. V lost 0 bases and J 0 bases, leaving 7 bases between the germline ends. CDR3 in amino acids: CASSLGLASTDTQYF. The CDR3 region has the DNA TGTGCCAGCAGCTTAGGACTAGCTAGCACAGATACGCAGTATTTT.

This clone showed up just once. The chain recombines TRBV29-1 with TRBJ1-4; D possibly corresponds to TRBD1 (5 bases). In germline, CDR1 is SQVTM, CDR2 ANQGSEA. With 7 bases removed from V and 8 bases from J, the gap between germline ends came to 17 bases. The CDR3 runs 13 residues. CDR3 amino acids: CSGPRPGKEKLFF. CDR3 bases: TGCAGCGGGCCCAGGCCAGGGAAGGAAAAACTGTTTTTT.